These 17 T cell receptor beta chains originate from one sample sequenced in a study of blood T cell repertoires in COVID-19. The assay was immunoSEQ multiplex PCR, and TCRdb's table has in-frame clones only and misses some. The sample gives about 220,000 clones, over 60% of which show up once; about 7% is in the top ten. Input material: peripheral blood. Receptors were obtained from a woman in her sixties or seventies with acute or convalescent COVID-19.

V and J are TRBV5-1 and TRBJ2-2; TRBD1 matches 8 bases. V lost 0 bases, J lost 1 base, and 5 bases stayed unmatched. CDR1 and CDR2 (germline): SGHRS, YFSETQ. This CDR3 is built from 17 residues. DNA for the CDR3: TGCGCCAGCAGCTTGGGAGTCGGGACAGGGAACACCGGGGAGCTGTTTTTT. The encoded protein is CASSLGVGTGNTGELFF.

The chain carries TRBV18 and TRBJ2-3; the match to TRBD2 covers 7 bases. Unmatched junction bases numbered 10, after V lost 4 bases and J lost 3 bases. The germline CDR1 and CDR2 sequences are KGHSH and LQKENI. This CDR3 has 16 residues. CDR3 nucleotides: TGTGCCAGCTCACGCGGGGCAGTGGGGGGGACAGATACGCAGTATTTT. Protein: CASSRGAVGGTDTQYF. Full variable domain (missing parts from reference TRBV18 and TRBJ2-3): NAGVMQNPRHLVRRRGQEARLRCSPMKGHSHVYWYRQLPEEGLKFMVYLQKENIIDESGMPKERFSAEFPKEGPSILRIQQVVRGDSAAYFCASSRGAVGGTDTQYFGPGTRLTVL.

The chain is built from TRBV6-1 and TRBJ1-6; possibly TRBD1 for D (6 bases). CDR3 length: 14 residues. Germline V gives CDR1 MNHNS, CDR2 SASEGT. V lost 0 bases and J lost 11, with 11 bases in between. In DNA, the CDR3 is TGTGCCAGCAGTGAAGCTGTCAGGGGCGCACCCCTCCACTTT. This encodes CASSEAVRGAPLHF.

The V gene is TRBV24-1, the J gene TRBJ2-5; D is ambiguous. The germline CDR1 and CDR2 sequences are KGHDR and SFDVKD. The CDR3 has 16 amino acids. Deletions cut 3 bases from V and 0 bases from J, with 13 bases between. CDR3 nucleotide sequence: TGTGCCACCAGTGATGTCGGAGCTAACCACCAAGAGACCCAGTACTTC. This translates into CATSDVGANHQETQYF.

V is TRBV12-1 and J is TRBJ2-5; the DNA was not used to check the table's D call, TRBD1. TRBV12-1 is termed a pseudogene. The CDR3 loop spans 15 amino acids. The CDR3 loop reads CASSFADRIQEAQYF. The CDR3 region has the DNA TGTGCCAGCAGCTTTGCGGACAGGATTCAAGAGGCCCAGTACTTC.

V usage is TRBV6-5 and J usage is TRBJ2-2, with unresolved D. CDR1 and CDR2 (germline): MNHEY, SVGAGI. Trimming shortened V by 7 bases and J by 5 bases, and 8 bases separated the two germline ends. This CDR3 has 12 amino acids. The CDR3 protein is CASNTITGELFF. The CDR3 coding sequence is TGTGCCAGCAACACTATAACCGGGGAGCTGTTTTTT.

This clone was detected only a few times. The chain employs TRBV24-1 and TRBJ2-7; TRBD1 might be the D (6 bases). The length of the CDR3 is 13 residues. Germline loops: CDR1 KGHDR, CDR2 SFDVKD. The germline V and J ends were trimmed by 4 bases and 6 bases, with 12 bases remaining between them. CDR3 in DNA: TGTGCCACCAGTGACTCGGACAGACCCGAGCAGTACTTC. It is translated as CATSDSDRPEQYF.

The CDR3 sequence: CASSPGHSTDTQYF. DNA of the CDR3: TGTGCCAGCAGCCCGGGACACAGCACAGATACGCAGTATTTT. The chain links TRBV7-3 to TRBJ2-3; weak D call: TRBD1 (6 bases). The CDR3 has 14 amino acids. Per the germline V gene, CDR1 is SGHTA and CDR2 is FQGTGA. Trimming shortened V by 5 bases and J by 0 bases, and 9 bases separated the two germline ends.

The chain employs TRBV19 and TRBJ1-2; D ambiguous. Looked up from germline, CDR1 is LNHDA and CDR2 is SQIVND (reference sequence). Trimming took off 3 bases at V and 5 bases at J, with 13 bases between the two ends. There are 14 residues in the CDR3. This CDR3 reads CASSIGVARYGYTF. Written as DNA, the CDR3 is TGTGCCAGTAGTATCGGGGTCGCGAGATATGGCTACACCTTC.

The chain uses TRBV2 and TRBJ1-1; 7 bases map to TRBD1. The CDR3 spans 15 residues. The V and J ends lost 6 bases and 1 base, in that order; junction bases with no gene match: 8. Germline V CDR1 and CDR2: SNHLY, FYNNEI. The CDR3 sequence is CASRGARTGNTEAFF. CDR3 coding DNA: TGTGCCAGCAGGGGGGCCCGGACAGGGAACACTGAAGCTTTCTTT. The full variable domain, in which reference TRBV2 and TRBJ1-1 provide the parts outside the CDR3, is EPEVTQTPSHQVTQMGQEVILRCVPISNHLYFYWYRQILGQKVEFLVSFYNNEISEKSEIFDDQFSVERPDGSNFTLKIRSTKLEDSAMYFCASRGARTGNTEAFFGQGTRLTVV.

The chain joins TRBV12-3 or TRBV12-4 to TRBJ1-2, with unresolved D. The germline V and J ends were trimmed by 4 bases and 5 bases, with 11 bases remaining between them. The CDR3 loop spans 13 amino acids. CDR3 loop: CASSYLREYGYTF. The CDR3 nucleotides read TGTGCCAGCAGTTATCTTCGCGAGTATGGCTACACCTTC.

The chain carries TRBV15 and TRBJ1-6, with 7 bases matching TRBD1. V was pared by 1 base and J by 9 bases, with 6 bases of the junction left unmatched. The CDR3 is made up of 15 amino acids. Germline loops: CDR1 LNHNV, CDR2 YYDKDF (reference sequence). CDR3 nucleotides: TGTGCCACCAGCAGAGTGCAGGGGGTTAGTTCACCCCTCCACTTT. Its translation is CATSRVQGVSSPLHF.

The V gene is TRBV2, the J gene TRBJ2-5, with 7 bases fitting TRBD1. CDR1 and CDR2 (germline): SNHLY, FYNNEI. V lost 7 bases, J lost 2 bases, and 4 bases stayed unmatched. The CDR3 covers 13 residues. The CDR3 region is CASNRGHQETQYF. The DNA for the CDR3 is TGTGCCAGCAACAGGGGTCATCAAGAGACCCAGTACTTC.

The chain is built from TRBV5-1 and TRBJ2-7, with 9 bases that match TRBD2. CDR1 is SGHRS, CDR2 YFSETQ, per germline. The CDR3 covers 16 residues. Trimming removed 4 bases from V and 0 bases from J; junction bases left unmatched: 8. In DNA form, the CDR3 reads TGCGCCAGCAGCCGGGGACTAGCCGAAATCTCCTACGAGCAGTACTTC. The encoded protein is CASSRGLAEISYEQYF.

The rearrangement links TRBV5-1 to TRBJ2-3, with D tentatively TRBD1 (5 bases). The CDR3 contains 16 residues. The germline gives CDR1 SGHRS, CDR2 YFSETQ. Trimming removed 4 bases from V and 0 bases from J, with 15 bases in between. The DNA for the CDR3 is TGCGCCAGCAGCCATGGAGAGACAGTTAGCACAGATACGCAGTATTTT. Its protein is CASSHGETVSTDTQYF.

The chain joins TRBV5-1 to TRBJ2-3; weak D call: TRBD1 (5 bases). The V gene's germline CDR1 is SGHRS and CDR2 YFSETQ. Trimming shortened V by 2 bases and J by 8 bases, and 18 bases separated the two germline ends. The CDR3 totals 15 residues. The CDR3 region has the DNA TGCGCCAGCAGCTTCGCCGACAGAGATATAGGTACGCAGTATTTT. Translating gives CASSFADRDIGTQYF.

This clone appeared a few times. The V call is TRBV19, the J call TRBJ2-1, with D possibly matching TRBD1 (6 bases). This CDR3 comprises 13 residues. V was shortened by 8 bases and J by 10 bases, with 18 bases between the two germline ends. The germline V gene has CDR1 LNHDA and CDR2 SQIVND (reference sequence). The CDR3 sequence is CASRLGQPGEQFF. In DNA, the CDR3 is TGTGCCAGTCGACTTGGACAGCCGGGGGAGCAGTTCTTC. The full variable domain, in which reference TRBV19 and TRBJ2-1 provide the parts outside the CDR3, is DGGITQSPKYLFRKEGQNVTLSCEQNLNHDAMYWYRQDPGQGLRLIYYSQIVNDFQKGDIAEGYSVSREKKESFPLTVTSAQKNPTAFYLCASRLGQPGEQFFGPGTRLTVL.